Shown below are 27 T cell receptor beta chains from a single sample sequenced in a study of T cell repertoires in cytomegalovirus infection. In TCRdb, the reads were re-called with MiXCR into one record per CDR3 protein. This sample has roughly 760,000 distinct CDR3 sequences; less than 40% occur once, and the top ten carry roughly 2.8%. The sample taken for sequencing was PBMCs. These receptors were collected from a human donor in good health (CMV status not recorded). Some clones in this sample may be carry-over from other donors' samples.

The chain couples TRBV5-1 to TRBJ2-7, with 10 bases that match TRBD2. Trimming at V came to 1 base and at J to 6 bases, leaving 7 bases not matched to a gene. Germline loops: CDR1 SGHRS, CDR2 YFSETQ. CDR3 length: 15 residues. DNA for the CDR3: TGCGCCAGCAGCTTGTTCTCTAGCGGGAGCGTCGAGCAGTACTTC. Its protein product is CASSLFSSGSVEQYF.

A single count supports this clonotype. This may come from a read error, since a much larger clone is one base off. The V call is TRBV7-8, the J call TRBJ2-3; 10 nucleotides line up with TRBD1. CDR1 is SGHVS, CDR2 FQNEAQ, per germline. The CDR3 is 16 residues long. DNA for the CDR3: TGTTCCAGCAGTACCGGGACAGGGGCCTTCACAGATACGCAGTATTTT. Its protein is CSSSTGTGAFTDTQYF.

DNA for the CDR3: TGTGCCAGCAGCTTAATCTCGAACACCGGGGAGCTGTTTTTT. This encodes CASSLISNTGELFF. The V call is TRBV11-2, the J call TRBJ2-2; D gene unclear. The CDR3 runs to 14 residues. Germline values: CDR1 SGHAT, CDR2 FQNNGV. The V gene lost 2 bases and the J gene lost 0 bases, with 4 bases spanning the gap.

The chain is built from TRBV20-1 and TRBJ1-1; weak D call: TRBD1 (5 bases). The CDR3 length is 13 residues. The germline CDR1 and CDR2 sequences are DFQATT and SNEGSKA (reference sequence). Trimming took 2 bases from V and 5 from J, leaving 12 bases between them. Here the CDR3 reads CSARWGRGTEAFF. As DNA, the CDR3 is TGCAGTGCTAGATGGGGACGGGGAACTGAAGCTTTCTTT.

The V gene is TRBV5-1, the J gene TRBJ1-1; 7 positions agree with TRBD1. Germline CDR1 reads SGHRS; CDR2 reads YFSETQ. The J segment lost 7 bases and the V segment lost 2 bases, leaving 11 bases of the junction unmatched. CDR3 length equals 15 residues. The CDR3 DNA reads as TGCGCCAGCAGCTTTATAGGGACAGCAGCGGGTGAAGCTTTCTTT. This gives the protein CASSFIGTAAGEAFF.

This clonotype was detected only once. The chain uses TRBV30 and TRBJ1-2; 8 bases are a match to TRBD1. The CDR3 consists of 11 residues. V lost 1 base to trimming and J lost 9 bases; unmatched junction nucleotides: 1. Germline CDR1 is GTSNPN and CDR2 is SVGIG (reference sequence). The CDR3 coding sequence is TGTGCCTGGAGTGGGACAGGGAGCTACACCTTC. The encoded protein is CAWSGTGSYTF.

This clonotype was seen ten or more times. The CDR3 region is CASSLPSGGATDTQYF. In nucleotides, the CDR3 is TGTGCCAGCAGCTTACCAAGCGGGGGGGCCACAGATACGCAGTATTTT. The V and J genes are TRBV11-2 and TRBJ2-3; TRBD2 matches at 10 bases. V was clipped by 2 bases and J by 2 bases; unmatched bases: 4. Germline V CDR1 and CDR2: SGHAT, FQNNGV. The CDR3 consists of 16 residues.

The chain links TRBV28 to TRBJ2-5; tentative D call: TRBD2 (6 bases). The CDR3 spans 15 residues. From germline, CDR1 is MDHEN and CDR2 SYDVKM. Trimming left V 5 bases short and J 2 bases short, with 15 bases between. The CDR3 loop is CASSVRAGTQETQYF. The CDR3 DNA reads as TGTGCCAGCAGTGTGAGGGCAGGGACTCAAGAGACCCAGTACTTC.

This clonotype was detected a few times. The chain employs TRBV12-3 or TRBV12-4 and TRBJ1-5; the D gene is possibly TRBD1 (5 bases). Trimming removed 2 bases from V and 6 bases from J, with 17 bases in between. CDR3 length: 16 amino acids. The CDR3 nucleotides read TGTGCCAGCAGTTTATGGAGGAGGGGCGCGGGTCAGCCCCAGCATTTT. Its protein product is CASSLWRRGAGQPQHF.

The V and J genes are TRBV20-1 and TRBJ2-3; D is perhaps TRBD2 (6 bases). V was pared by 6 bases and J by 0 bases, with 19 bases between. The CDR3 consists of 16 residues. CDR1 is DFQATT and CDR2 is SNEGSKA in the germline V gene (reference sequence). CDR3 residues: CSARGVLATSTDTQYF. CDR3 coding DNA: TGCAGTGCCCGGGGCGTGCTAGCGACTAGCACAGATACGCAGTATTTT.

The CDR3 DNA follows: TGTGCCAGCAGTTTATTTGCTAGCGGCTCCTACGAGCAGTACTTC. It codes for CASSLFASGSYEQYF. The rearrangement uses TRBV27 and TRBJ2-7; 7 positions match TRBD2. This CDR3 is built from 15 residues. V lost 1 base and J lost 0; bases outside the gene matches: 3. The germline gives CDR1 MNHEY, CDR2 SMNVEV (reference sequence).

This clonotype was seen at least ten times. The chain carries TRBV7-2 and TRBJ1-5, with 7 positions matching TRBD1. The length of the CDR3 is 14 residues. V lost 1 base and J lost 12; bases outside the gene matches: 9. Germline V gene sequence: CDR1 SGHTA, CDR2 FQGNSA. As DNA, the CDR3 is TGTGCCAGCAGCTTAGAGACAGGGCCCGTAGTCCAGCATTTT. This sequence encodes CASSLETGPVVQHF.

For this clonotype: A read error may explain this, as a much larger clone is one base away. The chain employs TRBV27 and TRBJ1-1, with D possibly matching TRBD1 (5 bases). Germline CDR1 is MNHEY and CDR2 is SMNVEV (reference sequence). The V end was cut by 2 bases, the J end by 3 bases, with 13 bases between. The CDR3 spans 15 residues. The CDR3 reads CASSLIGGYDTEAFF. The CDR3, as DNA: TGTGCCAGCAGTTTAATCGGGGGGTACGACACTGAAGCTTTCTTT.

The chain has TRBV7-2 and TRBJ1-4; 7 nucleotides agree with TRBD1. The germline CDR1 and CDR2 sequences are SGHTA and FQGNSA. CDR3 length: 15 residues. The V gene end was trimmed by 1 base and the J gene end by 6 bases; junction bases not matched to a gene: 5. The CDR3 is CASSLVDRAHEKLFF. In DNA, the CDR3 is TGTGCCAGCAGCTTAGTCGACAGGGCGCATGAAAAACTGTTTTTT.

The chain joins TRBV20-1 to TRBJ2-5; 7 positions match TRBD2. The CDR3 length is 12 residues. Germline CDR1 and CDR2: DFQATT and SNEGSKA (reference sequence). V was clipped by 7 bases and J by 0 bases; unmatched bases: 2. The DNA for the CDR3 is TGCAGTGGGGAGGGGTACCAAGAGACCCAGTACTTC. Translated, it gives CSGEGYQETQYF.

This chain uses TRBV6-1 with TRBJ2-5; D is unresolved. Between the trimmed V and J ends, which lost 6 bases and 4 bases, there was a span of 9 bases. The CDR3 spans 12 residues. The V gene's germline CDR1 is MNHNS and CDR2 SASEGT. The DNA of the CDR3 is TGTGCCAGCAGCCAGACCAGAGAGACCCAGTACTTC. Residues: CASSQTRETQYF.

Many counts were recorded for this clonotype. CDR3 in DNA: TGTGCCAGCAGTTTACAGGGGTTGAATTCACCCCTCCACTTT. Amino acids: CASSLQGLNSPLHF. The rearrangement links TRBV28 to TRBJ1-6, with D perhaps TRBD1 (6 bases). Germline V lookup: CDR1 MDHEN, CDR2 SYDVKM. The CDR3 loop spans 14 amino acids. Trimming shortened V by 2 bases and J by 7 bases, and 9 bases separated the two germline ends.

This clonotype was observed a handful of times. The gene calls are TRBV25-1 and TRBJ2-3; TRBD2 matches 8 bases. V gave up 1 base and J gave up 2 bases; unmatched junction bases: 8. Germline V CDR1 and CDR2: MGHDK, SYGVNS. CDR3 length: 17 residues. The CDR3 loop reads CASSESGLAGITDTQYF. The CDR3, as DNA: TGTGCCAGCAGTGAATCAGGTCTAGCGGGCATCACAGATACGCAGTATTTT.

This clonotype was counted between two and nine times. The rearrangement links TRBV6-2 or TRBV6-3 to TRBJ2-1, with TRBD1 matching over 8 bases. CDR3 size: 13 residues. V was clipped by 8 bases and J by 8 bases; unmatched bases: 8. Per the germline V gene, CDR1 is MNHEY and CDR2 is SVGEGT. The CDR3 DNA follows: TGTGCCAGCCAGGGGGCAGGGTTTGATGAGCAGTTCTTC. Residues: CASQGAGFDEQFF.

This clonotype showed up many times. The chain uses TRBV6-5 and TRBJ1-5; weak D call: TRBD1 (5 bases). The CDR3 has 13 amino acids. The germline CDR1 and CDR2 sequences are MNHEY and SVGAGI. Trimming pared 8 bases from V and 5 bases from J, leaving 13 bases between. CDR3 nucleotides: TGTGCCAGCCGACAGAGTATCGATCAGCCCCAGCATTTT. Residues: CASRQSIDQPQHF.

This clonotype was counted between two and nine times. J is TRBJ2-4 and V is TRBV12-3 or TRBV12-4; no clear D. The CDR3 length is 16 residues. Trimming shortened V by 4 bases and J by 4 bases, and 17 bases separated the two germline ends. CDR3 coding DNA: TGTGCCAGCAGTTCCCTGTCGTGGGGTGGTAAAAACATTCAGTACTTC. Amino acid sequence: CASSSLSWGGKNIQYF.

The chain links TRBV28 to TRBJ2-5, with D possibly TRBD1 on 6 matching bases. The CDR3 is 14 residues long. CDR1 and CDR2 from the germline V gene are MDHEN and SYDVKM. The V and J ends lost 2 bases and 5 bases respectively, with 12 bases between them. CDR3 residues: CASSLPGVGETQYF. CDR3 coding DNA: TGTGCCAGCAGTTTACCAGGGGTCGGGGAGACCCAGTACTTC.

This clonotype was seen only a few times. V usage is TRBV2 and J usage is TRBJ1-2, with D perhaps TRBD1 (5 bases). The germline CDR1 and CDR2 sequences are SNHLY and FYNNEI. This CDR3 has 16 amino acids. Trimming cost V 3 bases and J 5 bases, with 19 bases left between them. CDR3 in DNA: TGTGCCAGCAGTGACCTGGAGAGCGGAGGGACTTATGGCTACACCTTC. Amino acids: CASSDLESGGTYGYTF.

This clonotype was recorded at least ten times. V and J are TRBV7-2 and TRBJ2-2; TRBD2 is a possible D gene (6 bases). The CDR3 is 17 amino acids. The germline V gene has CDR1 SGHTA and CDR2 FQGNSA. Trimming removed 5 bases from V and 2 bases from J, with 18 bases in between. Here the CDR3 DNA reads TGTGCCAGCAGCCGGCGGTTGGAGGGCGTTAACACCGGGGAGCTGTTTTTT. Its translation is CASSRRLEGVNTGELFF.

In its sample, this clonotype was seen a few times. The chain employs TRBV28 and TRBJ1-6, with D maybe TRBD1 (6 bases). CDR3 length: 15 residues. The germline V gene has CDR1 MDHEN and CDR2 SYDVKM. The V gene lost 3 bases and the J gene lost 7 bases, with 13 bases spanning the gap. The CDR3 loop is CASSFWGASNSPLHF. Here the CDR3 DNA reads TGTGCCAGCAGTTTTTGGGGGGCGTCGAATTCACCCCTCCACTTT. Looking up the rest from reference TRBV28 and TRBJ1-6 gives the full variable domain: DVKVTQSSRYLVKRTGEKVFLECVQDMDHENMFWYRQDPGLGLRLIYFSYDVKMKEKGDIPEGYSVSREKKERFSLILESASTNQTSMYLCASSFWGASNSPLHFGNGTRLTVT.

CDR3 bases: TGCAGTGCTAGAGGTGGAGCCGGGAAGGAAAAACTGTTTTTT. This encodes CSARGGAGKEKLFF. This chain links TRBV20-1 with TRBJ1-4; D is undetermined. CDR1 and CDR2 (germline): DFQATT, SNEGSKA (reference sequence). V was trimmed by 1 base and J by 8 bases, leaving 14 bases between them. This CDR3 has 14 residues.

V usage is TRBV28 and J usage is TRBJ2-7; tentative D call: TRBD2 (5 bases). V dropped 4 bases and J dropped 4 bases, with 14 bases sitting between them. CDR3 size: 14 residues. The germline V gene encodes CDR1 MDHEN and CDR2 SYDVKM. The CDR3 loop reads CASSSAGVRYEQYF. The DNA of the CDR3 is TGTGCCAGCAGTTCTGCCGGGGTTCGTTACGAGCAGTACTTC.